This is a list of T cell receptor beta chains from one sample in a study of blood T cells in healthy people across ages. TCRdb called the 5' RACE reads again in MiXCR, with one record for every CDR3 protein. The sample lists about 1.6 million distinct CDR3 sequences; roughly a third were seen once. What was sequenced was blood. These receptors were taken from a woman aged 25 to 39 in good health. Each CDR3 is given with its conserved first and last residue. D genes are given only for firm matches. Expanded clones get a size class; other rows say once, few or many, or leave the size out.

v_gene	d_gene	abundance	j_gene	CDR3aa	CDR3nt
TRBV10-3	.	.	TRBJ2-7	CAISEPFPYEQYF	TGTGCCATCAGTGAGCCGTTCCCCTACGAGCAGTACTTC
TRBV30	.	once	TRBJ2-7	CAWRGVGGAAYEQYF	TGTGCCTGGAGAGGGGTTGGGGGGGCGGCCTACGAGCAGTACTTC
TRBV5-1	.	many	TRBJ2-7	CASSLVQGNEQYF	TGCGCCAGCAGCTTGGTTCAGGGGAACGAGCAGTACTTC
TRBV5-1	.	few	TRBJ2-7	CASSLEYRSYEQYF	TGCGCCAGCAGCTTGGAGTACAGGTCCTACGAGCAGTACTTC
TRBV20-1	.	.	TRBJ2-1	CSGTSLAHSSYNEQFF	TGCAGTGGCACGAGCCTAGCGCACAGCTCCTACAATGAGCAGTTCTTC
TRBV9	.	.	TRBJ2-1	CASSVDLNSYNEQFF	TGTGCCAGCAGCGTAGATCTTAACTCCTACAATGAGCAGTTCTTC
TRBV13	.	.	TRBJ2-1	CASSLDRELSEQFF	TGTGCCAGCAGCTTAGACCGGGAGTTGAGTGAGCAGTTCTTC
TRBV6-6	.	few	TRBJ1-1	CASSTLMTGGNTEAFF	TGTGCCAGCAGTACACTTATGACAGGAGGGAACACTGAAGCTTTCTTT
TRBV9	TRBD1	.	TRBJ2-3	CASGTGDTDTQYF	TGTGCCAGCGGGACAGGGGACACAGATACGCAGTATTTT
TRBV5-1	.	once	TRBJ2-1	CASSRDSAGSNEQFF	TGCGCCAGCAGCCGCGATTCTGCGGGTTCCAATGAGCAGTTCTTC
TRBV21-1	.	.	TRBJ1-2	CASSKAPGYGYTF	TGTGCCAGCAGCAAAGCGCCAGGGTATGGCTACACCTTC
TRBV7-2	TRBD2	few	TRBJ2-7	CASSQFAGGFYEQYF	TGTGCCAGCAGCCAGTTCGCGGGGGGATTCTACGAGCAGTACTTC
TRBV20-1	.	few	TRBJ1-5	CSAIGQLGSNQPQHF	TGCAGTGCTATTGGACAGCTAGGAAGCAATCAGCCCCAGCATTTT
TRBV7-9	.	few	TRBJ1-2	CASRPGGGGYTF	TGTGCCAGCAGACCGGGGGGAGGTGGCTACACCTTC
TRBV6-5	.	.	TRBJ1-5	CASSYGGAGQPQHF	TGTGCCAGCAGTTATGGGGGGGCGGGTCAGCCCCAGCATTTT
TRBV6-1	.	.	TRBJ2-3	CASSEIADTQYF	TGTGCCAGCAGTGAGATTGCAGATACGCAGTATTTT
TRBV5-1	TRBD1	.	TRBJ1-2	CASSQRDRGRYGYTF	TGCGCCAGCAGCCAGCGCGACAGGGGGCGCTATGGCTACACCTTC
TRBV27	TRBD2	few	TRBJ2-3	CASSPVTPAGAGGADTQYF	TGTGCCAGCAGTCCCGTCACCCCCGCGGGAGCGGGAGGTGCGGATACGCAGTATTTT
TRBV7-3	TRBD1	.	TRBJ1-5	CASSSGQADPYSNQPQHF	TGTGCCAGCAGCTCGGGACAGGCGGACCCTTATAGCAATCAGCCCCAGCATTTT
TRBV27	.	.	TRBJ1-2	CASSLVAGAGGGYTF	TGTGCCAGCAGTTTAGTCGCGGGGGCCGGTGGGGGCTACACCTTC
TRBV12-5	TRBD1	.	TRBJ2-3	CVTAQGGTDTQYF	TGTGTGACCGCCCAGGGGGGCACAGATACGCAGTATTTT
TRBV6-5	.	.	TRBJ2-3	CASSYDSWATQYF	TGTGCCAGCAGTTACGACTCCTGGGCTACGCAGTATTTT
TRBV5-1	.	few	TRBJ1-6	CAGSLVGEESPLHF	TGCGCCGGCAGCTTGGTGGGGGAAGAGTCACCCCTCCACTTT
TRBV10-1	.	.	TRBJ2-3	CASSEDYADTQYF	TGCGCCAGCAGTGAGGACTACGCAGATACGCAGTATTTT
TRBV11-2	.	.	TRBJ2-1	CVSSLGYGRGNEQFF	TGTGTCAGCAGCTTAGGGTACGGCAGGGGTAATGAGCAGTTCTTC
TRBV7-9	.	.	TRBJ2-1	CASSYRPDSYNEQFF	TGTGCCAGCAGCTATCGCCCCGATAGCTACAATGAGCAGTTCTTC
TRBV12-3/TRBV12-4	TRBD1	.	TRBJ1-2	CASSQDRGRNYGYTF	TGTGCCAGCAGCCAGGACAGGGGGCGCAACTATGGCTACACCTTC
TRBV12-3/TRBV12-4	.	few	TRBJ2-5	CASSIMGLTYQETQYF	TGTGCCAGCAGTATCATGGGCCTCACCTACCAAGAGACCCAGTACTTC
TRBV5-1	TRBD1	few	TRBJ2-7	CASSLQGIPNEQYF	TGCGCCAGCAGCTTACAGGGGATCCCCAACGAGCAGTACTTC
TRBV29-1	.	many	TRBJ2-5	CSVEDSRGTRKTQYF	TGCAGCGTTGAAGACTCCAGGGGCACCAGAAAGACCCAGTACTTC
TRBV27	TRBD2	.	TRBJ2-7	CASSGLAGGRSYNEQYF	TGTGCCAGCAGTGGACTAGCGGGAGGAAGATCCTACAATGAGCAGTACTTC
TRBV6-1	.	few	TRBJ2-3	CASNAAGADTQYF	TGTGCCAGCAACGCGGCCGGAGCAGATACGCAGTATTTT
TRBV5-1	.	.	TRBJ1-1	CASSRGGTLGNTEAFF	TGCGCCAGCAGCCGCGGGGGTACTCTGGGGAACACTGAAGCTTTCTTT
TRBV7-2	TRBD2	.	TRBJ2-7	CASSLVSGEYEQYF	TGTGCCAGCAGCTTAGTTAGCGGGGAGTACGAGCAGTACTTC
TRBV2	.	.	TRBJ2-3	CASTDSLSSTDTQYF	TGTGCCAGCACGGATAGCCTAAGTTCCACAGATACGCAGTATTTT
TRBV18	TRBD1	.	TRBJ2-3	CASSPLGQGEDTQYF	TGTGCCAGCTCACCCCTGGGACAGGGGGAGGATACGCAGTATTTT
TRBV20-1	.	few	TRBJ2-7	CSARAPYEQYF	TGCAGTGCTAGGGCACCCTACGAGCAGTACTTC
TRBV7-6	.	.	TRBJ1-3	CASRREAGNTIYF	TGTGCCAGCAGAAGGGAAGCTGGAAACACCATATATTTT
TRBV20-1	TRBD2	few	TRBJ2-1	CGTGGSSYNEQFF	TGCGGGACCGGGGGGAGCTCCTACAATGAGCAGTTCTTC
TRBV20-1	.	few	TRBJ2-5	CSARDGDWELEQYF	TGCAGTGCTAGAGATGGGGACTGGGAACTGGAGCAGTACTTC
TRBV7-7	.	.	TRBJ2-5	CASSPQGPRETQYF	TGTGCCAGCAGCCCACAGGGCCCCCGGGAGACCCAGTACTTC
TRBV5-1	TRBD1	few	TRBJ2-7	CASSQRPGQGEYEQYF	TGCGCCAGCAGCCAGAGACCGGGACAGGGGGAATACGAGCAGTACTTC
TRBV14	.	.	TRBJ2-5	CASSQDRFLGETQYF	TGTGCCAGCAGCCAAGACCGTTTTCTAGGGGAGACCCAGTACTTC
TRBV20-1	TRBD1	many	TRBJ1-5	CSAGLTGGNQPQHF	TGCAGTGCTGGGCTCACAGGGGGCAATCAGCCCCAGCATTTT
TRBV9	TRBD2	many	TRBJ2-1	CASSLSGRANEQFF	TGTGCCAGCAGCCTTAGCGGGAGAGCTAATGAGCAGTTCTTC
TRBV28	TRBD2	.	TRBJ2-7	CASSSTGLAFSYEQYF	TGTGCCAGCAGTTCAACCGGACTAGCGTTCTCCTACGAGCAGTACTTC
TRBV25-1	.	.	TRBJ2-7	CASSEGNRYAYEQYF	TGTGCCAGCAGTGAAGGGAACAGATATGCCTACGAGCAGTACTTC
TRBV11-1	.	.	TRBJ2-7	CASSSDTCEQYF	TGTGCCAGCAGCTCAGATACATGCGAGCAGTACTTC
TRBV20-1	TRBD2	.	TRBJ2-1	CSARAGGPFLEQFF	TGCAGTGCTAGAGCGGGAGGGCCCTTTCTTGAGCAGTTCTTC
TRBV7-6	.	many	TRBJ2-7	CALGYEQYF	TGTGCCCTCGGTTACGAGCAGTACTTC
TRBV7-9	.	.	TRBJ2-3	CAGTPGAGSSTDTQYF	TGTGCCGGCACCCCTGGGGCAGGATCTAGCACAGATACGCAGTATTTT